The present T cell receptor (beta chain) was sequenced within a study of T cell responses to AZD1222 COVID-19 vaccine. Study-wide context: Samples with a second dose at about 4 or about 12 weeks were pooled together.

Study-wide findings and caveats: Most donors were white British and more were female, and clonal diversity was possibly underestimated. The study identified only a handful of AZD1222 recipients as seropositive at baseline. CD4 TCRs associated with vaccination spanned spike, dominating at 160-218 and 743-854.

About this clone itself: Its cognate antigen is unknown.

Germline V gene data show CDR1 as SGHDN and CDR2 as FVKESK. The V end was cut by 4 bases, the J end by 3 bases, with 16 bases between. The CDR3 contains 15 residues. Libraries were prepared by immunoSEQ multiplex PCR; TCRdb keeps only in-frame clonotypes and omits some of them. The repertoire includes roughly 180,000 clones, more than 80% of them detected once, and around 6.9% sits in the top ten. The sequence derives from an adult in good health. The rearrangement joins TRBV14 to TRBJ2-7; maybe TRBD1 (6 bases). The specimen comprised peripheral blood, sampled on day 0 of AZD1222 vaccination. As DNA, the CDR3 is TGTGCCAGCAGCCCGCGGACAGAACAGCACTACGAGCAGTACTTC. Amino acid sequence: CASSPRTEQHYEQYF.